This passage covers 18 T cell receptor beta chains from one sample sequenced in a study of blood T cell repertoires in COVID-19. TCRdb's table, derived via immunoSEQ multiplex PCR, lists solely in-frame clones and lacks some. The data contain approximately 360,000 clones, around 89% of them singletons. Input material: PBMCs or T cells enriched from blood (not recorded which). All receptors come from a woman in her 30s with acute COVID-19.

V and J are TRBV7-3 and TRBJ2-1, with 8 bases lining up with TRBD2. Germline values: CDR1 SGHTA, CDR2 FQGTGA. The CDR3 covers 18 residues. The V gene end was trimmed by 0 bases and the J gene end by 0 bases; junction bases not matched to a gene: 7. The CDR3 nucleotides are TGTGCCAGCAGCTTAACGCCACTAGCGGACAGCTCCTACAATGAGCAGTTCTTC. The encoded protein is CASSLTPLADSSYNEQFF.

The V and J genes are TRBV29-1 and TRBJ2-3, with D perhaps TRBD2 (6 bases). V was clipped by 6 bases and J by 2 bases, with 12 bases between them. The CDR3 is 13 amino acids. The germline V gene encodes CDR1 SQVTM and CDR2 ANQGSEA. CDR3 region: CSVSEGPTDTQYF. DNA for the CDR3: TGCAGCGTCTCGGAGGGTCCCACAGATACGCAGTATTTT.

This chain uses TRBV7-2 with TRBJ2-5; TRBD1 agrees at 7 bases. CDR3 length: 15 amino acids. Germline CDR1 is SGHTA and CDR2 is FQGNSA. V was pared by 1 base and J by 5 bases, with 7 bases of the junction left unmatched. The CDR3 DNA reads TGTGCCAGCAGCTTAGAAGTGACAGGGCGGGAGACCCAGTACTTC. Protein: CASSLEVTGRETQYF.

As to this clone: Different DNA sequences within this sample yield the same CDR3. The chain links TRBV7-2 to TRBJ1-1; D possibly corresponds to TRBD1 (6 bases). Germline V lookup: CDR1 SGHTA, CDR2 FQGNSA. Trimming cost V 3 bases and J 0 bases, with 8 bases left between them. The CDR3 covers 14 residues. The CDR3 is CASSLRTVNTEAFF. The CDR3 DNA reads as TGTGCCAGCAGCTTGAGGACAGTGAACACTGAAGCTTTCTTT. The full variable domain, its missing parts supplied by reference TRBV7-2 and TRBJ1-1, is GAGVSQSPSNKVTEKGKDVELRCDPISGHTALYWYRQSLGQGLEFLIYFQGNSAPDKSGLPSDRFSAERTGGSVSTLTIQRTQQEDSAVYLCASSLRTVNTEAFFGQGTRLTVV.

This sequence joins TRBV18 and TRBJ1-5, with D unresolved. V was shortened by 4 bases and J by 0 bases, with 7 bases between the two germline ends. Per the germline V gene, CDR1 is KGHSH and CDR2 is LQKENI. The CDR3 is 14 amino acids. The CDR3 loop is CASSRQNSNQPQHF. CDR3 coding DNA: TGTGCCAGCTCACGTCAGAATAGCAATCAGCCCCAGCATTTT. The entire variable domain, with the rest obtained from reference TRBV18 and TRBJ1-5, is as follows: NAGVMQNPRHLVRRRGQEARLRCSPMKGHSHVYWYRQLPEEGLKFMVYLQKENIIDESGMPKERFSAEFPKEGPSILRIQQVVRGDSAAYFCASSRQNSNQPQHFGDGTRLSIL.

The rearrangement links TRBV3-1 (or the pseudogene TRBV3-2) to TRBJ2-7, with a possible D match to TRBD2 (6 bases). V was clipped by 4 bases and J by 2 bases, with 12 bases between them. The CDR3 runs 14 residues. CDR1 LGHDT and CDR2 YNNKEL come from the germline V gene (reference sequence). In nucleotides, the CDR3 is TGTGCCAGCAGCCCACGGGAGTTACCCTACGAGCAGTACTTC. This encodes CASSPRELPYEQYF.

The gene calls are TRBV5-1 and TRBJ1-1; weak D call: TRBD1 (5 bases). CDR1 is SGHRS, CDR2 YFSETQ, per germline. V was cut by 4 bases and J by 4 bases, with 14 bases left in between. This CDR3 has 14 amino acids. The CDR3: CASSSGTSGTEAFF. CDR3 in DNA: TGCGCCAGCAGCAGCGGGACTTCGGGCACTGAAGCTTTCTTT.

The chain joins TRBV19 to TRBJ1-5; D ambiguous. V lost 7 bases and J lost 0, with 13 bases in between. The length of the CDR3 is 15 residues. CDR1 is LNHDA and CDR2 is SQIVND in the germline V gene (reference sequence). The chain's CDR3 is CASTPGQHSNQPQHF. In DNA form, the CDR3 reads TGTGCCAGTACCCCTGGGCAGCATAGCAATCAGCCCCAGCATTTT.

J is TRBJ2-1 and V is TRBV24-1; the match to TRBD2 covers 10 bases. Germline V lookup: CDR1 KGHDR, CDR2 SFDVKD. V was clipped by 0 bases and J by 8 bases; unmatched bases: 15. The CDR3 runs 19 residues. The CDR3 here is CATSDLTDEAGGPSDEQFF. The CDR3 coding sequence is TGTGCCACCAGTGATTTGACCGATGAAGCGGGGGGGCCATCGGATGAGCAGTTCTTC.

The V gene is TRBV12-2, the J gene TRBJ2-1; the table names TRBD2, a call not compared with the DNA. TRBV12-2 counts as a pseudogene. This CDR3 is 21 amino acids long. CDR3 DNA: TGTGCAAGTCGCTTAGCGTTTAAGCTGAAGGGGACTAGCGGGTCCTACAATGAGCAGTTCTTC. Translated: CASRLAFKLKGTSGSYNEQFF.

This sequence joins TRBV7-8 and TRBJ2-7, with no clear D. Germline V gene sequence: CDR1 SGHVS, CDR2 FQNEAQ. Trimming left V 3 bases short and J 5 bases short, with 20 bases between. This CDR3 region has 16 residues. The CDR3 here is CASSLSLGFGINEQYF. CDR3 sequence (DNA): TGTGCCAGCAGCTTGTCGCTAGGTTTTGGAATAAACGAGCAGTACTTC.

CDR3 nucleotides: TGTGCCAGCAGCTTGGGCGGGTCCTACAATGAGCAGTTCTTC. Protein: CASSLGGSYNEQFF. The chain carries TRBV7-3 and TRBJ2-1; tentative D call: TRBD2 (5 bases). CDR3 length equals 14 residues. V dropped 3 bases and J dropped 1 base, with 7 bases sitting between them. In germline, CDR1 is SGHTA, CDR2 FQGTGA.

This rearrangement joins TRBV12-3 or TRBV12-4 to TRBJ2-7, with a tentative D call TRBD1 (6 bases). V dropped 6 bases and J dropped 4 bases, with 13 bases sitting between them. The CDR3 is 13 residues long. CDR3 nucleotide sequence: TGTGCCAGCAGCCTCAGGGGCGTATACGAGCAGTACTTC. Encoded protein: CASSLRGVYEQYF.

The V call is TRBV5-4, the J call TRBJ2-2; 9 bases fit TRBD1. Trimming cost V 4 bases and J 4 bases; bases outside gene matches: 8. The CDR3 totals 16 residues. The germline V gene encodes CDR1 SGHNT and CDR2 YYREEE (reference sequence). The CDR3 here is CASSKGTGSGTGELFF. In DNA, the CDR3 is TGTGCCAGCAGCAAGGGGACAGGGAGTGGCACCGGGGAGCTGTTTTTT.

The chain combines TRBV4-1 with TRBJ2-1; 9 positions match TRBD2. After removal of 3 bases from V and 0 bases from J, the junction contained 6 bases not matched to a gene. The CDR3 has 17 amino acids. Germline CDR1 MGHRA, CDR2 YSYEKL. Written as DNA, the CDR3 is TGCGCCAGCAGCCACCCGGCGGGGGGGGGCTCCTACAATGAGCAGTTCTTC. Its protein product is CASSHPAGGGSYNEQFF.

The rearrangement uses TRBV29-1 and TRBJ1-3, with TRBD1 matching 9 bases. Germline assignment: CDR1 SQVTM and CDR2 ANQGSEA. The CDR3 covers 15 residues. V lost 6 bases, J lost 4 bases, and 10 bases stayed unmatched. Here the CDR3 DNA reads TGCAGCGTCCCCGGGACAGGGATAGCCGGAAACACCATATATTTT. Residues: CSVPGTGIAGNTIYF.

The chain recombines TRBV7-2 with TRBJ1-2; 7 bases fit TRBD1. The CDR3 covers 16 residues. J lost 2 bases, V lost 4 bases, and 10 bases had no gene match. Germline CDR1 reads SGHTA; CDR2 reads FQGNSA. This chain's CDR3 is CASSSPDRRNNYGYTF. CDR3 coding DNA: TGTGCCAGCAGCTCCCCGGACAGGCGGAACAACTATGGCTACACCTTC.

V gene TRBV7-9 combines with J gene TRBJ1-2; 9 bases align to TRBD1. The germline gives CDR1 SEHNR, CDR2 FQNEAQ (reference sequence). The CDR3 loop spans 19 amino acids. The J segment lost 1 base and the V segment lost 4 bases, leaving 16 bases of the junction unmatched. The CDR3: CASSSPLGDRAGFNYGYTF. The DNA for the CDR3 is TGTGCCAGCAGCTCCCCCCTGGGGGACAGGGCTGGCTTTAACTATGGCTACACCTTC.